One sample yielded the 13 T cell receptor beta chains listed below, sequenced in a study of preoperative IRX-2 immunotherapy in early breast cancer. TCRdb keeps only in-frame clones here, not all; method: immunoSEQ multiplex PCR. In the table there are roughly 24,000 clones, 85% to 95% of which are singletons. Treatment denoted: preoperative locoregional IRX-2 cytokine immunotherapy. This material consisted of tumor tissue, taken after IRX-2 immunotherapy. The receptor set was obtained from a human donor with breast cancer.

V usage is TRBV28 and J usage is TRBJ1-2; 10 bases are a match to TRBD1. The CDR3 has 14 residues. V lost 6 bases to trimming and J lost 2 bases; unmatched junction nucleotides: 3. Germline V gives CDR1 MDHEN, CDR2 SYDVKM. CDR3 protein: CASRGQGGNYGYTF. Written as DNA, the CDR3 is TGTGCCAGCAGAGGACAGGGGGGCAACTATGGCTACACCTTC.

The rearrangement joins TRBV6-5 to TRBJ2-2, with D hard to call. Looked up from germline, CDR1 is MNHEY and CDR2 is SVGAGI. The V gene lost 6 bases and the J gene lost 5 bases, with 7 bases spanning the gap. There are 12 residues in the CDR3. In DNA form, the CDR3 reads TGTGCCAGCAGCCCGAGAACCGGGGAGCTGTTTTTT. Amino acid sequence: CASSPRTGELFF.

The chain employs TRBV9 and TRBJ2-7; D remains ambiguous. Germline values: CDR1 SGDLS, CDR2 YYNGEE. CDR3 length: 15 amino acids. V shed 0 bases and J shed 3 bases, with 13 bases lying between them. The CDR3 loop reads CASSVGGGSFYEQYF. CDR3 nucleotides: TGTGCCAGCAGCGTAGGAGGTGGCAGTTTCTACGAGCAGTACTTC.

The chain joins TRBV9 to TRBJ2-2; a weak D match, TRBD2 (6 bases). The CDR3 consists of 15 residues. The germline V gene has CDR1 SGDLS and CDR2 YYNGEE. V was shortened by 3 bases and J by 4 bases, with 13 bases between the two germline ends. DNA for the CDR3: TGTGCCAGCAGCGAGGTGGCGGGAACCACCGGGGAGCTGTTTTTT. Its translation is CASSEVAGTTGELFF. The entire variable domain, with the rest obtained from reference TRBV9 and TRBJ2-2, is as follows: DSGVTQTPKHLITATGQRVTLRCSPRSGDLSVYWYQQSLDQGLQFLIQYYNGEERAKGNILERFSAQQFPDLHSELNLSSLELGDSALYFCASSEVAGTTGELFFGEGSRLTVL.

V usage is TRBV9 and J usage is TRBJ2-1; TRBD2 agrees at 13 bases. The CDR3 runs to 16 residues. The ends lost 0 bases at V and 10 bases at J; junction bases unmatched: 7. Germline V CDR1 and CDR2: SGDLS, YYNGEE. CDR3 amino acids: CASSVEGLAGSWEQFF. The CDR3 DNA reads as TGTGCCAGCAGCGTAGAGGGACTAGCGGGGTCATGGGAGCAGTTCTTC. Combining the CDR3 with reference TRBV9 and TRBJ2-1 gives the whole variable domain DSGVTQTPKHLITATGQRVTLRCSPRSGDLSVYWYQQSLDQGLQFLIQYYNGEERAKGNILERFSAQQFPDLHSELNLSSLELGDSALYFCASSVEGLAGSWEQFFGPGTRLTVL.

The rearrangement links TRBV4-1 to TRBJ1-2; weak D call: TRBD1 (5 bases). Germline values: CDR1 MGHRA, CDR2 YSYEKL. There are 15 residues in the CDR3. The ends were cut back, 4 bases at V and 4 bases at J, with 16 bases in the middle. This CDR3 reads CASSLNRSPGYGYTF. The CDR3 DNA sequence: TGCGCCAGCAGCCTCAACAGGAGCCCTGGCTATGGCTACACCTTC.

In DNA form, the CDR3 reads TGTGCCAGTACCCTTTTGGACAGGGGACGACAGCCCCAGCATTTT. This codes for CASTLLDRGRQPQHF. The rearrangement joins TRBV19 to TRBJ1-5; TRBD1 agrees at 9 bases. V shed 7 bases, J shed 7 bases, and the junction held 11 bases outside the gene matches. The germline CDR1 and CDR2 sequences are LNHDA and SQIVND (reference sequence). CDR3 length equals 15 residues.

The rearrangement uses TRBV5-1 and TRBJ2-2, with D tentatively TRBD1 or TRBD2 (5 bases each). The CDR3 is 15 amino acids. V dropped 4 bases and J dropped 4 bases, with 14 bases sitting between them. CDR1 and CDR2 from the germline V gene are SGHRS and YFSETQ. CDR3 sequence: CASSGGTVGTGELFF. In nucleotides, the CDR3 is TGCGCCAGCAGCGGGGGTACGGTCGGCACCGGGGAGCTGTTTTTT.

This chain connects TRBV27 to TRBJ2-2, with D unclear. Trimming stripped 7 bases from V and 1 base from J, with 10 bases between. The germline gives CDR1 MNHEY, CDR2 SMNVEV (reference sequence). The CDR3 extends over 14 amino acids. The CDR3 nucleotides read TGTGCCAGCAACGTGGAGCGGAACACCGGGGAGCTGTTTTTT. Protein sequence: CASNVERNTGELFF.

This rearrangement joins TRBV19 to TRBJ2-7, with D hard to call. Germline values: CDR1 LNHDA, CDR2 SQIVND (reference sequence). V was cut by 5 bases and J by 0 bases, with 14 bases left in between. This CDR3 spans 15 amino acids. The CDR3 bases are TGTGCCAGTAGTCACAACCGACCGTCCTCCTACGAGCAGTACTTC. This gives the protein CASSHNRPSSYEQYF.

This clone was seen a single time. V is TRBV10-3 and J is TRBJ1-1; no definite D call. The germline V gene has CDR1 ENHRY and CDR2 SYGVKD. Between the trimmed V and J ends, which lost 4 bases and 3 bases, there was a span of 6 bases. The CDR3 totals 12 residues. CDR3 region: CAISAQYTEAFF. The DNA of the CDR3 is TGTGCCATCAGTGCACAATACACTGAAGCTTTCTTT.

The CDR3 coding sequence is TGCAGCGGCTACCGACAGGGAGTCGCAGGTTGGCAGTTCTTC. Translation gives CSGYRQGVAGWQFF. The rearrangement uses TRBV29-1 and TRBJ2-1; 7 bases match TRBD1. This CDR3 comprises 14 residues. CDR1 and CDR2 (germline): SQVTM, ANQGSEA. Germline trimming cut 7 bases from V and 12 bases from J; bases unmatched to any gene: 18.

In its sample, this clone was seen once. The chain couples TRBV28 to TRBJ1-2, with D possibly TRBD1 on 6 matching bases. The length of the CDR3 is 14 residues. The V end lost 6 bases, the J end lost 5 bases, and 16 bases lay between the germline ends. CDR1 MDHEN and CDR2 SYDVKM come from the germline V gene. The CDR3: CASRVIDRPYGYTF. In DNA, the CDR3 is TGTGCCAGCAGAGTGATAGACAGGCCGTATGGCTACACCTTC.